The 7 T cell receptor beta chains presented below share a single source sample, sequenced in a study of technical replicates of blood from a few donors. Libraries were prepared by immunoSEQ multiplex PCR; TCRdb keeps only in-frame clonotypes and omits some of them. Seen here are tens of thousands of clones, 91% observed once, and the top ten hold roughly 4.7%. What was sequenced was PBMCs. Receptors were obtained from a human donor in good health. Some clones in this sample may be carry-over from other donors' samples.

The chain is built from TRBV5-6 and TRBJ1-2; D unresolved. CDR1 and CDR2 from the germline V gene are SGHDT and YYEEEE. The ends were cut back, 3 bases at V and 2 bases at J, with 14 bases in the middle. The CDR3 contains 15 residues. CDR3 residues: CASSYPRQLNYGYTF. CDR3 in DNA: TGTGCCAGCAGCTACCCGAGGCAGCTAAACTATGGCTACACCTTC. The full variable domain, rest sourced from reference TRBV5-6 and TRBJ1-2, is DAGVTQSPTHLIKTRGQQVTLRCSPKSGHDTVSWYQQALGQGPQFIFQYYEEEERQRGNFPDRFSGHQFPNYSSELNVNALLLGDSALYLCASSYPRQLNYGYTFGSGTRLTVV.

The gene calls are TRBV9 and TRBJ2-3, with 7 bases fitting TRBD2. The germline V gene has CDR1 SGDLS and CDR2 YYNGEE. CDR3 length: 15 amino acids. The trim removed 0 bases at V and 0 bases at J, leaving 1 base unmatched. CDR3: CASSVGGGSTDTQYF. Here the CDR3 DNA reads TGTGCCAGCAGCGTAGGGGGGGGAAGCACAGATACGCAGTATTTT.

The V gene is TRBV10-3, the J gene TRBJ1-1; the D gene is possibly TRBD1 (5 bases). V was pared by 3 bases and J by 0 bases, with 14 bases between. The CDR3 loop spans 16 amino acids. Germline V gene lookup returns CDR1 ENHRY and CDR2 SYGVKD. CDR3 region: CAISDPRGAMNTEAFF. In nucleotides, the CDR3 is TGTGCCATCAGTGACCCAAGGGGTGCAATGAACACTGAAGCTTTCTTT.

This sequence joins TRBV4-3 and TRBJ2-5, with 11 bases aligning to TRBD2. With 1 base clipped from V and 1 base from J, the junction kept 14 bases outside the gene matches. CDR3 length: 20 amino acids. Germline lookup yields CDR1 LGHNA and CDR2 YSLEER. CDR3 sequence reads: CASSQGEPGLAVEAQETQYF. CDR3 sequence (DNA): TGCGCCAGCAGCCAAGGGGAACCGGGACTAGCGGTAGAGGCCCAAGAGACCCAGTACTTC.

Only a few counts were recorded for this clone. J is TRBJ1-2 and V is TRBV10-3; 10 nucleotides align to TRBD1. The CDR3 sequence is 15 residues long. Germline V gives CDR1 ENHRY, CDR2 SYGVKD. Trimming at V came to 5 bases and at J to 6 bases, leaving 9 bases not matched to a gene. The CDR3 reads CAISLLGQGSDGYTF. CDR3 sequence (DNA): TGTGCCATCAGTCTGTTGGGACAGGGGAGCGATGGCTACACCTTC.

J is TRBJ2-3 and V is TRBV10-3; D is unclear. Germline loops: CDR1 ENHRY, CDR2 SYGVKD. V gave up 3 bases and J gave up 0 bases, with 4 bases separating them. This CDR3 spans 13 amino acids. CDR3 in amino acids: CAISDHSTDTQYF. The CDR3 DNA is TGTGCCATCAGTGATCATAGCACAGATACGCAGTATTTT.

The V call is TRBV7-2, the J call TRBJ2-1; unclear D gene. The germline V and J ends were trimmed by 6 bases and 7 bases, with 10 bases remaining between them. Germline V gene sequence: CDR1 SGHTA, CDR2 FQGNSA. This CDR3 contains 12 residues. The CDR3 spells CASSFSWNEQFF. The CDR3 DNA sequence: TGTGCCAGCAGTTTTAGTTGGAATGAGCAGTTCTTC.